This T cell receptor (beta chain) was identified in a study of PD-1 blockade in classical Hodgkin lymphoma. Study summary: Patients were treated with nivolumab at 3 mg/kg, and this was given intravenously every 2 weeks. Broader study findings: Newly diagnosed patients were reported to start with lower TCR diversity than healthy donors. Newly diagnosed patients and complete responders had comparable diversity at baseline. Patients starting nivolumab under 1 year after ASCT were excluded.

About this clone itself: Its target is unknown.

Indicated time point: cycle 4 day 1 (C4D1), after 6 weeks of nivolumab. Each of the patients experienced relapse following autologous stem cell transplantation, and their brentuximab vedotin exposure differed. V was trimmed by 5 bases and J by 4 bases, leaving 11 bases between them. CDR1 and CDR2 (germline): SGHVS, FQNEAQ. The CDR3 totals 13 residues. Sequenced by immunoSEQ multiplex PCR; TCRdb stores in-frame clones only, minus some. The sample comprises some 93,000 clones, about 77% of which are singletons, and over 7.5% rests with the top ten. V usage is TRBV7-8 and J usage is TRBJ1-1; D gene unclear. This specimen was peripheral blood mononuclear cells (PBMCs), taken before the fourth cycle of nivolumab. This receptor was taken from a human donor with classical Hodgkin lymphoma. The CDR3 reads CASSQEFGTEAFF. As DNA, the CDR3 is TGTGCCAGCAGCCAGGAATTTGGCACTGAAGCTTTCTTT.